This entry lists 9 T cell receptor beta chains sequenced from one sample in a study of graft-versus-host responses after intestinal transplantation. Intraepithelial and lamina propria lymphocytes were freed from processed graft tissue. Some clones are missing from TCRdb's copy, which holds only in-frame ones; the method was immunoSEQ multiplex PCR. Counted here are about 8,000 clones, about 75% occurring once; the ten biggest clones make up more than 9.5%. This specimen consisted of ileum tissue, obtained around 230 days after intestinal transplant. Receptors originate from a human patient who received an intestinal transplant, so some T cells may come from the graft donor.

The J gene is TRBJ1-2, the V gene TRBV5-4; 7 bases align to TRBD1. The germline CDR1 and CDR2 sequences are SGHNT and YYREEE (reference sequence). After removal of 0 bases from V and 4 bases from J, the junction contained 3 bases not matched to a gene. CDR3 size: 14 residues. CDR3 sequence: CASSLAGQVYGYTF. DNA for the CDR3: TGTGCCAGCAGCTTGGCCGGACAGGTCTATGGCTACACCTTC. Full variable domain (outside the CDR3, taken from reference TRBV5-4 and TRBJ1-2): ETGVTQSPTHLIKTRGQQVTLRCSSQSGHNTVSWYQQALGQGPQFIFQYYREEENGRGNFPPRFSGLQFPNYSSELNVNALELDDSALYLCASSLAGQVYGYTFGSGTRLTVV.

The CDR3 DNA is TGCGCCAGCAGTGAGCAGGGGGCCACTGAAGCTTTCTTT. It specifies CASSEQGATEAFF. The V gene is TRBV10-1, the J gene TRBJ1-1; 8 bases align to TRBD1. The germline gives CDR1 WNHNN, CDR2 SYGVQD (reference sequence). The CDR3 totals 13 residues. J gave up 4 bases and V 2 bases, and 0 bases lay outside the gene matches.

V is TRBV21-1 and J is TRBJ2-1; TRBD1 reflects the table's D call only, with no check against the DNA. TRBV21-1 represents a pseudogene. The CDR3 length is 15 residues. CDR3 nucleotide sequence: TGTGCCAGCAGTATTGACGACAGGGATCACAATGAGCAGTTCTTC. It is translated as CASSIDDRDHNEQFF.

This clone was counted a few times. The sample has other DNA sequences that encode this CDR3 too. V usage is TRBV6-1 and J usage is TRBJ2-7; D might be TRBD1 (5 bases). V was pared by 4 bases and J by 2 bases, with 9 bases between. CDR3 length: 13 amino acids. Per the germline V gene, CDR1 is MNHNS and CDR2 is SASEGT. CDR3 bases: TGTGCCAGCAGTGCCCGGACACCCTACGAGCAGTACTTC. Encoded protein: CASSARTPYEQYF.

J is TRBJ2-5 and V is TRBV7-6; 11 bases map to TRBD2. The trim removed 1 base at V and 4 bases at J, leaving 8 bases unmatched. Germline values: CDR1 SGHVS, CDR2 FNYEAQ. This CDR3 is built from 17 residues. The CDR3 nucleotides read TGTGCCAGCAGCTTAGTAATGGGGCTAGCGGGGGGAGAGACCCAGTACTTC. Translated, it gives CASSLVMGLAGGETQYF.

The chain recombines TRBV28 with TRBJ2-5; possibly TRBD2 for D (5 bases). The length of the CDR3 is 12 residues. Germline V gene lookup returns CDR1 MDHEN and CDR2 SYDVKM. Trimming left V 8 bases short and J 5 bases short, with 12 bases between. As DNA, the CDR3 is TGTGCCAGCGGGCGAGGGCGGGAGACCCAGTACTTC. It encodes CASGRGRETQYF.

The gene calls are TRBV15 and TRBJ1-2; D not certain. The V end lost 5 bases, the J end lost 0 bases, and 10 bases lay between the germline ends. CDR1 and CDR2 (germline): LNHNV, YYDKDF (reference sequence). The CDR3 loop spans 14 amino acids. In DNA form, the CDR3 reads TGTGCCACCAGCGAGGCAGAGTCTAACTATGGCTACACCTTC. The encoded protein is CATSEAESNYGYTF. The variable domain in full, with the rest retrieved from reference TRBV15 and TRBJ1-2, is DAMVIQNPRYQVTQFGKPVTLSCSQTLNHNVMYWYQQKSSQAPKLLFHYYDKDFNNEADTPDNFQSRRPNTSFCFLDIRSPGLGDTAMYLCATSEAESNYGYTFGSGTRLTVV.

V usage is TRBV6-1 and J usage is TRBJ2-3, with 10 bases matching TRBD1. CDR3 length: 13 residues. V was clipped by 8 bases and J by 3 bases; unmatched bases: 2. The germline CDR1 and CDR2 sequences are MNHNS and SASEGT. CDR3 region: CASQGQGTDTQYF. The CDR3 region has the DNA TGTGCCAGCCAGGGACAGGGGACAGATACGCAGTATTTT.

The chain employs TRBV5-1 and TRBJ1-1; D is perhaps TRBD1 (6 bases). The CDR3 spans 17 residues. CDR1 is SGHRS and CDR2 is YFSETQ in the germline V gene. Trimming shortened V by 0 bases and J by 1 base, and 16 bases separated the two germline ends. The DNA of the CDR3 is TGCGCCAGCAGCTTGGGGACAATCCAGGGGTGGAACACTGAAGCTTTCTTT. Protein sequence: CASSLGTIQGWNTEAFF.